These 16 T cell receptor beta chains originate from one sample sequenced in a study of control samples from healthy donors and cancer patients (dated by TCRdb to 2020 to 2022). Preparation of the library involved the immunoSEQ multiplex PCR assay. As stored in TCRdb, this immuneACCESS dataset retains in-frame rearrangements with V and J assigned. A fraction of the clones does not appear; measured against another copy, unresolved V genes explain less than half of the discrepancy, and the remainder lacks a known reason. This sample lists about 180,000 clones; roughly nine tenths were detected once. 1.4% of the sample is taken by the ten largest. Sequences were obtained from blood. These receptors all come from a man aged 25 to 40 in good health.

The rearrangement links TRBV27 to TRBJ1-5, with 8 bases lining up with TRBD1. The CDR3 has 16 residues. CDR1 is MNHEY and CDR2 is SMNVEV in the germline V gene (reference sequence). The V segment lost 5 bases and the J segment 2 bases; nucleotides outside the gene matches: 8. As DNA, the CDR3 is TGTGCCAGCAGTCCTCGGACAGGGTTCGGCAATCAGCCCCAGCATTTT. It is translated as CASSPRTGFGNQPQHF.

This clone was found once. The chain uses TRBV19 and TRBJ1-2; a possible D gene is TRBD1 (6 bases). From germline, CDR1 is LNHDA and CDR2 SQIVND (reference sequence). The CDR3 length is 14 residues. V was clipped by 4 bases and J by 4 bases, with 13 bases between them. This CDR3 is CASSTQGPRYGYTF. CDR3 coding DNA: TGTGCCAGTAGTACACAGGGCCCCCGCTATGGCTACACCTTC.

With respect to this clone: The same CDR3 arises from other DNA sequences in this sample as well. V and J are TRBV11-2 and TRBJ2-2, with D unclear. Germline CDR1 is SGHAT and CDR2 is FQNNGV. The CDR3 runs to 12 residues. V was shortened by 5 bases and J by 6 bases, with 7 bases between the two germline ends. CDR3 DNA sequence: TGTGCCAGCAGCCTCGTTGCCGGGGAGCTGTTTTTT. Encoded protein: CASSLVAGELFF.

The V and J genes are TRBV12-3 or TRBV12-4 and TRBJ1-5, with D unresolved. V lost 2 bases, J lost 5 bases, and 7 bases lay in between. CDR3 size: 13 residues. The CDR3 coding sequence is TGTGCCAGCAGTTTAACGGCAGATCAGCCCCAGCATTTT. It encodes CASSLTADQPQHF.

V and J are TRBV19 and TRBJ1-1, with no clear D. Germline V gene lookup returns CDR1 LNHDA and CDR2 SQIVND (reference sequence). The CDR3 loop spans 14 amino acids. V gave up 3 bases and J gave up 3 bases, with 11 bases separating them. CDR3 region: CASSIYLGDTEAFF. The CDR3 DNA is TGTGCCAGTAGTATTTACCTGGGAGACACTGAAGCTTTCTTT.

The J gene is TRBJ1-2, the V gene TRBV7-9; tentatively, D is TRBD1 (6 bases). Trimming removed 1 base at V and 6 bases at J, with 18 bases between. Germline values: CDR1 SEHNR, CDR2 FQNEAQ (reference sequence). The CDR3 extends over 16 amino acids. The CDR3 loop reads CASSLDAGQLHNGYTF. The DNA of the CDR3 is TGTGCCAGCAGCTTAGACGCGGGACAATTACATAATGGCTACACCTTC.

The chain recombines TRBV5-1 with TRBJ2-7, with D possibly called TRBD1 or TRBD2 (6 bases each). The CDR3 extends over 15 amino acids. The germline gives CDR1 SGHRS, CDR2 YFSETQ. The V gene lost 4 bases and the J gene lost 6 bases, with 20 bases spanning the gap. CDR3 nucleotides: TGCGCCAGCAGCCCCCCCCATCCGGGGGCCGGCGAGCAGTACTTC. This encodes CASSPPHPGAGEQYF. Using reference TRBV5-1 and TRBJ2-7 for the parts outside the CDR3, the full variable domain is KAGVTQTPRYLIKTRGQQVTLSCSPISGHRSVSWYQQTPGQGLQFLFEYFSETQRNKGNFPGRFSGRQFSNSRSEMNVSTLELGDSALYLCASSPPHPGAGEQYFGPGTRLTVT.

This clone was detected only once. The chain uses TRBV11-2 and TRBJ2-3; 12 bases match TRBD2. CDR3 size: 16 residues. Germline loops: CDR1 SGHAT, CDR2 FQNNGV. Trimming took 4 bases from V and 4 from J; bases not matched to a gene: 6. The CDR3 sequence is CASSSLAGGPADTQYF. DNA of the CDR3: TGTGCCAGCAGCTCCCTAGCGGGGGGGCCCGCAGATACGCAGTATTTT.

This rearrangement joins TRBV28 to TRBJ2-7; 9 bases match TRBD1. CDR1 is MDHEN, CDR2 SYDVKM, per germline. The CDR3 consists of 13 residues. The V segment lost 7 bases and the J segment 3 bases; nucleotides outside the gene matches: 4. The CDR3 bases are TGTGCCAGCACTACGGACAGGGGCTACGAGCAGTACTTC. Protein: CASTTDRGYEQYF.

The chain is built from TRBV7-9 and TRBJ1-4; 11 nucleotides match TRBD1. Germline CDR1 is SEHNR and CDR2 is FQNEAQ (reference sequence). The CDR3 runs to 14 residues. The trim removed 3 bases at V and 8 bases at J, leaving 2 bases unmatched. CDR3 nucleotide sequence: TGTGCCAGCAGCTTTGGGACAGGGGGGGAAAAACTGTTTTTT. The encoded protein is CASSFGTGGEKLFF.

The chain carries TRBV5-1 and TRBJ2-6; D not resolved. V lost 0 bases to trimming and J lost 2 bases, with 12 bases between them. The CDR3 runs 17 residues. Per the germline V gene, CDR1 is SGHRS and CDR2 is YFSETQ. DNA of the CDR3: TGCGCCAGCAGCTTGGCCCCTCGAGCAACTGGGGCCAACGTCCTGACTTTC. Residues: CASSLAPRATGANVLTF.

The gene calls are TRBV18 and TRBJ1-1, with D unclear. This CDR3 contains 14 residues. The V gene's germline CDR1 is KGHSH and CDR2 LQKENI. V lost 2 bases to trimming and J lost 3 bases, with 10 bases between them. The CDR3 nucleotides read TGTGCCAGCTCACCATCAGGCGGGGACACTGAAGCTTTCTTT. This sequence encodes CASSPSGGDTEAFF.

The CDR3 reads CASSLEGSPNEQFF. The CDR3 DNA follows: TGCGCCAGCAGCTTGGAGGGCAGCCCGAATGAGCAGTTCTTC. The chain uses TRBV5-1 and TRBJ2-1; D unresolved. Per germline, CDR1 SGHRS and CDR2 YFSETQ. This CDR3 comprises 14 residues. Trimming stripped 0 bases from V and 7 bases from J, with 11 bases between.

This chain uses TRBV10-3 with TRBJ2-3; the D gene could be TRBD1 or TRBD2 (5 bases each). The CDR3 runs to 14 residues. Germline CDR1 is ENHRY and CDR2 is SYGVKD. Trimming cost V 8 bases and J 4 bases, with 16 bases left between them. As DNA, the CDR3 is TGTGCCATCTTGGGAGTCCTAGGGGCAGATACGCAGTATTTT. Protein: CAILGVLGADTQYF.

CDR3 sequence: CASSQESSGNYEQYF. CDR3 nucleotide sequence: TGTGCCAGCAGCCAAGAGTCTAGCGGGAACTACGAGCAGTACTTC. The chain couples TRBV4-2 to TRBJ2-7, with 9 bases that match TRBD2. Trimming removed 0 bases from V and 3 bases from J; junction bases left unmatched: 3. Germline V gene data show CDR1 as LGHNA and CDR2 as YNFKEQ. The CDR3 length is 15 residues.

This chain links TRBV7-2 with TRBJ1-5; maybe TRBD1 (5 bases). The V and J ends lost 2 bases and 0 bases respectively, with 8 bases between them. This CDR3 has 15 amino acids. In germline, CDR1 is SGHTA, CDR2 FQGNSA. The CDR3 is CASSLQGLSNQPQHF. CDR3 nucleotide sequence: TGTGCCAGCAGCTTACAGGGACTTAGCAATCAGCCCCAGCATTTT.